The 15 T cell receptor beta chains below were found in one sample sequenced in a study of molecular identifiers for immune sequencing clone quantification. TCRdb called the PCR reads again in MiXCR, with one record for every CDR3 protein. The sample has about 640,000 distinct CDR3 sequences; 15% to 20% are singletons. The source material was naive CD8+ T cells from blood, with Jurkat cell RNA spiked in. The sample's subset: FACS-sorted CD8+CD4-CCR7+CD45RA+ naive T cells. The receptors were gathered from a human donor in good health. Some libraries in this study had Jurkat cell RNA spiked in.

This clonotype was detected only a few times. This sequence joins TRBV19 and TRBJ2-2, with 7 bases that match TRBD2. CDR1 and CDR2 (germline): LNHDA, SQIVND (reference sequence). With V trimmed by 5 bases and J by 2 bases, 8 bases remained unmatched. The CDR3 is 16 amino acids. The CDR3 DNA reads TGTGCCAGTAGTCGTGGACTAGGAAGAAACACCGGGGAGCTGTTTTTT. Protein product: CASSRGLGRNTGELFF.

The chain links TRBV4-3 to TRBJ1-1; 7 bases match TRBD1. Germline CDR1 reads LGHNA; CDR2 reads YSLEER. The trim removed 0 bases at V and 4 bases at J, leaving 5 bases unmatched. This CDR3 has 15 amino acids. CDR3 coding DNA: TGCGCCAGCAGCCAAGATAAAGCAGGGGGCACTGAAGCTTTCTTT. Its protein is CASSQDKAGGTEAFF.

This clonotype was observed many times. The V call is TRBV30, the J call TRBJ1-2, with a weak D call TRBD1 (6 bases). Germline V gene data show CDR1 as GTSNPN and CDR2 as SVGIG (reference sequence). V lost 8 bases, J lost 12 bases, and 19 bases lay in between. The length of the CDR3 is 11 residues. The CDR3 nucleotides are TGTGCCCAAGAACAGGGAGGATTAGACACCTTC. It codes for CAQEQGGLDTF.

This clonotype turned up a few times. CDR3 coding DNA: TGCGCCAGCAGCTTGAAAGGGGGTGGGACTAATGAAAAACTGTTTTTT. Its translation: CASSLKGGGTNEKLFF. The gene calls are TRBV5-1 and TRBJ1-4, with a weak D call TRBD1 (6 bases). Trimming left V 1 base short and J 2 bases short, with 12 bases between. The CDR3 sequence is 16 residues long. Germline V gene sequence: CDR1 SGHRS, CDR2 YFSETQ.

This clonotype was seen many times. The genes are TRBV28 and TRBJ1-5; D is possibly TRBD1 (6 bases). The CDR3 has 21 amino acids. The germline gives CDR1 MDHEN, CDR2 SYDVKM. Deletions cut 5 bases from V and 2 bases from J, with 31 bases between. CDR3 sequence (DNA): TGTGCCAGCAGTCCGCTTTTTAATCTTCTCACGGGGGGCGGAGGCAATCAGCCCCAGCATTTT. This translates into CASSPLFNLLTGGGGNQPQHF.

About this clonotype: A much larger clone differs by one base, so this may be a read error. The genes are TRBV4-1 and TRBJ2-1, with 9 positions matching TRBD1. Germline V gene lookup returns CDR1 MGHRA and CDR2 YSYEKL. The CDR3 is made up of 14 amino acids. J was trimmed by 4 bases and V by 5 bases; bases with no gene match: 3. The CDR3 DNA reads TGCGCCAGCAGCGAGGGGACAGGGTACAATGAGCAGTTCTTC. Translating gives CASSEGTGYNEQFF.

There are many counts of this clonotype. V gene TRBV14 combines with J gene TRBJ2-2, with 8 bases lining up with TRBD1. The CDR3 runs to 17 residues. CDR1 and CDR2 from the germline V gene are SGHDN and FVKESK. V dropped 0 bases and J dropped 4; count of bases not matched to a gene: 7. The CDR3 DNA sequence: TGTGCCAGCAGCCAAGAACAGACAGGGGTAGTCACCGGGGAGCTGTTTTTT. Its protein is CASSQEQTGVVTGELFF.

This clonotype was detected many times. The V and J genes are TRBV9 and TRBJ2-7; D may be TRBD1 (5 bases). The CDR3 is 14 amino acids. Germline loops: CDR1 SGDLS, CDR2 YYNGEE. The ends were cut back, 0 bases at V and 2 bases at J, with 9 bases in the middle. CDR3 DNA sequence: TGTGCCAGCAGCGTAGGGGGCAGCCCCTACGAGCAGTACTTC. This gives the protein CASSVGGSPYEQYF.

This clonotype has a count of ten or more. This CDR3 reads CASSLADTEAFF. The DNA for the CDR3 is TGCGCCAGCAGCTTGGCGGACACTGAAGCTTTCTTT. The chain recombines TRBV5-1 with TRBJ1-1; D remains ambiguous. Germline CDR1 and CDR2: SGHRS and YFSETQ. The length of the CDR3 is 12 residues. V lost 0 bases and J 3 bases, leaving 3 bases between the germline ends.

This clonotype turned up a few times. V is TRBV6-5 and J is TRBJ1-5; D gene uncertain. Trimming removed 0 bases at V and 8 bases at J, with 8 bases between. The CDR3 totals 13 residues. The germline gives CDR1 MNHEY, CDR2 SVGAGI. CDR3 DNA: TGTGCCAGCAGTTACTCGAAAGCAGAGCCCCAGCATTTT. It translates to CASSYSKAEPQHF.

This sequence joins TRBV7-9 and TRBJ2-1; 10 bases are shared with TRBD1. The CDR3 sequence is 15 residues long. The V and J ends lost 5 bases and 8 bases, in that order; junction bases with no gene match: 9. Looked up from germline, CDR1 is SEHNR and CDR2 is FQNEAQ (reference sequence). The CDR3 DNA sequence: TGTGCCAGCAGCAACCGGGACAGGGGTAGGGATGAGCAGTTCTTC. Translating it yields CASSNRDRGRDEQFF.

This clonotype came up many times. The rearrangement uses TRBV29-1 and TRBJ1-5, with D possibly TRBD1 on 5 matching bases. The CDR3 length is 13 residues. Trimming stripped 6 bases from V and 0 bases from J, with 9 bases between. The germline V gene encodes CDR1 SQVTM and CDR2 ANQGSEA. The CDR3 here is CSVGRDSNQPQHF. In DNA form, the CDR3 reads TGCAGCGTGGGCAGGGATAGCAATCAGCCCCAGCATTTT.

This clonotype has just a few counts. A much bigger clone sits one base away, suggesting this may be a read error. The chain carries TRBV29-1 and TRBJ2-3; a weak D match, TRBD1 (6 bases). The germline gives CDR1 SQVTM, CDR2 ANQGSEA. This CDR3 has 13 residues. In DNA form, the CDR3 reads TGCAGCGTGCTACCGGGACACACAGGTACGCAGTATTTT. Protein product: CSVLPGHTGTQYF.

The chain links TRBV11-2 to TRBJ2-6; 7 positions agree with TRBD1. V was pared by 5 bases and J by 0 bases, with 7 bases of the junction left unmatched. Germline V gene data show CDR1 as SGHAT and CDR2 as FQNNGV. This CDR3 has 17 residues. The CDR3, as DNA: TGTGCCAGCAGCCGGTGGGACAGTAGCTCTGGGGCCAACGTCCTGACTTTC. Amino acid sequence: CASSRWDSSSGANVLTF.

This clonotype was seen at least ten times. The genes are TRBV7-9 and TRBJ2-7; D assignment may be TRBD1 or TRBD2 (5 bases each). The CDR3 is 15 amino acids. The V gene lost 5 bases and the J gene lost 3 bases, with 17 bases spanning the gap. Germline V gene data show CDR1 as SEHNR and CDR2 as FQNEAQ (reference sequence). The CDR3 DNA reads TGTGCCAGCAGCGGATTCGGGGACGCTTACTACGAGCAGTACTTC. Translating gives CASSGFGDAYYEQYF.